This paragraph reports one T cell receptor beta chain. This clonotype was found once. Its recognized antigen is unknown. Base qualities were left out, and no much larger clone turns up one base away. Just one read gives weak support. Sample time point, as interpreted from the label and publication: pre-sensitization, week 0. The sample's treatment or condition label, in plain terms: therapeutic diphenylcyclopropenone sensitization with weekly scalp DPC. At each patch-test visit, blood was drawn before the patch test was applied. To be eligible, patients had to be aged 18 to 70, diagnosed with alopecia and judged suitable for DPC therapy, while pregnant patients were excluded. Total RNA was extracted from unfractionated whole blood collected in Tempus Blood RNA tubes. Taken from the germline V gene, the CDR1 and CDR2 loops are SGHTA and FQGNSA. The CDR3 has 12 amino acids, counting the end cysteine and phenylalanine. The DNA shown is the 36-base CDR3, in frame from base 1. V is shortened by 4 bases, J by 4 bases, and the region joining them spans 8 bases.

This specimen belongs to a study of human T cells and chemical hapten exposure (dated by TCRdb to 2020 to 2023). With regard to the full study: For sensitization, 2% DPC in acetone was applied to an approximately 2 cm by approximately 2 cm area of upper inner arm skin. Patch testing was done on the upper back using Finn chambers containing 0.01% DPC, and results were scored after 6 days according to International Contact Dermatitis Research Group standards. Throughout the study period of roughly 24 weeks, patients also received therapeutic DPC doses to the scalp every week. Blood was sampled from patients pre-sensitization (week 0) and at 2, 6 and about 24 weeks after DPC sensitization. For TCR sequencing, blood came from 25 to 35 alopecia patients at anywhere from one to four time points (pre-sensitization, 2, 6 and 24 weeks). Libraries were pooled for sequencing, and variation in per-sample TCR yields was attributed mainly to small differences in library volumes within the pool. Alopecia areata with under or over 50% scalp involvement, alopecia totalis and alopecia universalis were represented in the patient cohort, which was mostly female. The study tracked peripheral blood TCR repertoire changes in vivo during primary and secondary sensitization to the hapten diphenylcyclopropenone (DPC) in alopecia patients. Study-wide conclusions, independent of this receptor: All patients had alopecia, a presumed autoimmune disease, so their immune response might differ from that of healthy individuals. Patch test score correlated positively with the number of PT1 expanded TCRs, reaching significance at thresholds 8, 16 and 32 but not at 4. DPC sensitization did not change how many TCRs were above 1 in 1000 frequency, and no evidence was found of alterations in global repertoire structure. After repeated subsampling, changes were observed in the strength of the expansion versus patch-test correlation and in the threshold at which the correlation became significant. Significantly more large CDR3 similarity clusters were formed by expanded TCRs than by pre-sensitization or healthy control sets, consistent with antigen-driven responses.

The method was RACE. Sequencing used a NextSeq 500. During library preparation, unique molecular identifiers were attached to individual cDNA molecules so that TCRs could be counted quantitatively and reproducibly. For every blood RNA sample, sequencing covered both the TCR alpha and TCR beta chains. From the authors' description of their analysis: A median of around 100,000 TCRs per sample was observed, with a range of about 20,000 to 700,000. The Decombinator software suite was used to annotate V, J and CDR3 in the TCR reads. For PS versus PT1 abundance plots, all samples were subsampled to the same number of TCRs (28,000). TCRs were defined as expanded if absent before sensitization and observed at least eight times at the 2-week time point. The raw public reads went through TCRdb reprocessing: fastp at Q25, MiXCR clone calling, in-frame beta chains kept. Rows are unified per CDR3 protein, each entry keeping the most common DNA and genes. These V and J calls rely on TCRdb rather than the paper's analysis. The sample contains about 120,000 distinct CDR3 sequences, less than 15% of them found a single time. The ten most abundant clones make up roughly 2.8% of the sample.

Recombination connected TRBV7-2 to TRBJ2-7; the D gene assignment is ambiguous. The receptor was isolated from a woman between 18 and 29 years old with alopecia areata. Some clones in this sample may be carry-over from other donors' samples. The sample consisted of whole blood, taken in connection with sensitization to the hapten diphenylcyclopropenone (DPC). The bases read TGTGCCAGCAGCTCAGACAAATACGAGCAGTACTTC. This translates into CASSSDKYEQYF.